The entry below describes one TCR beta chain. The CDR3 runs 15 residues. Trimming took 6 bases from V and 4 from J, leaving 19 bases between them. Germline V gene lookup returns CDR1 MNHEY and CDR2 SVGAGI. The record originates from a study of technical replicates of blood from a few donors. Profiling relied on immunoSEQ multiplex PCR, and the TCRdb table lists in-frame clones only, not all of them. The sample carries tens of thousands of clones, approximately 94% recorded once. This TCR was recovered from a human donor in good health. The chain combines TRBV6-5 with TRBJ2-7, with D possibly matching TRBD2 (5 bases). The specimen was T cells isolated from PBMCs. CDR3 bases: TGTGCCAGCAGCTCACAGAGCGGCAGACTTTACGAGCAGTACTTC. Its translation is CASSSQSGRLYEQYF.